The next 13 T cell receptor beta chains were all read from a single sample in a study of technical replicates of blood from a few donors. TCRdb's copy holds only in-frame clones and misses some; the assay was immunoSEQ multiplex PCR. This sample has 70,000 or so clones, with roughly 89% found just once. Sample: T cells isolated from PBMCs. The source is a human donor in good health. Some clones in this sample may be carry-over from other donors' samples.

This chain joins TRBV5-1 and TRBJ2-2; 8 nucleotides line up with TRBD1. The CDR3 runs 16 residues. Per germline, CDR1 SGHRS and CDR2 YFSETQ. J was trimmed by 6 bases and V by 5 bases; bases with no gene match: 12. The CDR3 region has the DNA TGCGCCAGCAGAGTGACAGGGGTGTGGCGGGCCGGGGAGCTGTTTTTT. It yields the protein CASRVTGVWRAGELFF. Together with reference TRBV5-1 and TRBJ2-2, the CDR3 gives the full variable domain: KAGVTQTPRYLIKTRGQQVTLSCSPISGHRSVSWYQQTPGQGLQFLFEYFSETQRNKGNFPGRFSGRQFSNSRSEMNVSTLELGDSALYLCASRVTGVWRAGELFFGEGSRLTVL.

This sequence joins TRBV5-1 and TRBJ2-1; a weak D match, TRBD1 (5 bases). This CDR3 spans 16 amino acids. The ends were cut back, 0 bases at V and 6 bases at J, with 16 bases in the middle. The germline gives CDR1 SGHRS, CDR2 YFSETQ. The CDR3 DNA sequence: TGCGCCAGCAGCTTGGCAGCACAGGTAGGGGTCAATGAGCAGTTCTTC. It is translated as CASSLAAQVGVNEQFF. The full variable domain, its missing parts supplied by reference TRBV5-1 and TRBJ2-1, is KAGVTQTPRYLIKTRGQQVTLSCSPISGHRSVSWYQQTPGQGLQFLFEYFSETQRNKGNFPGRFSGRQFSNSRSEMNVSTLELGDSALYLCASSLAAQVGVNEQFFGPGTRLTVL.

The chain carries TRBV2 and TRBJ2-1; 8 nucleotides align to TRBD1. V was pared by 8 bases and J by 7 bases, with 7 bases of the junction left unmatched. The CDR3 extends over 13 amino acids. Germline V lookup: CDR1 SNHLY, CDR2 FYNNEI. CDR3 coding DNA: TGTGCCAGCGGCGACAGGGGAAGGAATGAGCAGTTCTTC. Translation gives CASGDRGRNEQFF.

The chain links TRBV6-5 to TRBJ1-2; D is unresolved. CDR3 length equals 14 residues. The V end lost 0 bases, the J end lost 3 bases, and 8 bases lay between the germline ends. CDR1 is MNHEY and CDR2 is SVGAGI in the germline V gene. CDR3 in amino acids: CASSYSTRYYGYTF. DNA for the CDR3: TGTGCCAGCAGTTACTCGACACGGTACTATGGCTACACCTTC.

The CDR3 spells CATLERRGAVDTQYF. The CDR3 DNA follows: TGTGCCACCCTCGAACGGCGGGGGGCAGTCGATACGCAGTATTTT. The chain has TRBV15 and TRBJ2-3, with TRBD2 matching 8 bases. J lost 6 bases, V lost 8 bases, and 13 bases had no gene match. Germline loops: CDR1 LNHNV, CDR2 YYDKDF (reference sequence). CDR3 length: 15 residues. The full variable domain, with the rest looked up from reference TRBV15 and TRBJ2-3, is DAMVIQNPRYQVTQFGKPVTLSCSQTLNHNVMYWYQQKSSQAPKLLFHYYDKDFNNEADTPDNFQSRRPNTSFCFLDIRSPGLGDTAMYLCATLERRGAVDTQYFGPGTRLTVL.

The chain recombines TRBV28 with TRBJ2-2, with TRBD2 matching over 9 bases. The V and J ends lost 10 bases and 5 bases, in that order; junction bases with no gene match: 11. Germline values: CDR1 MDHEN, CDR2 SYDVKM. The CDR3 is 15 residues long. The CDR3 region is CATEGASGITGELFF. DNA of the CDR3: TGTGCCACCGAGGGGGCTAGCGGGATTACCGGGGAGCTGTTTTTT.

The gene calls are TRBV7-2 and TRBJ1-5, with TRBD1 identical over 7 bases. Germline trimming cut 7 bases from V and 1 base from J; bases unmatched to any gene: 4. There are 14 residues in the CDR3. Looked up from germline, CDR1 is SGHTA and CDR2 is FQGNSA. The CDR3 nucleotides read TGTGCCAGCAACGACAGGGCGAGCAATCAGCCCCAGCATTTT. This sequence encodes CASNDRASNQPQHF.

The gene calls are TRBV28 and TRBJ2-3, with D tentatively TRBD2 (5 bases). CDR1 and CDR2 from the germline V gene are MDHEN and SYDVKM. The CDR3 has 16 residues. Deletions cut 5 bases from V and 4 bases from J, with 19 bases between. The CDR3 protein is CASSPLGSRAPDTQYF. Written as DNA, the CDR3 is TGTGCCAGCAGTCCCCTGGGATCGAGGGCCCCAGATACGCAGTATTTT.

The chain has TRBV27 and TRBJ2-7, with 9 bases that match TRBD1. The CDR3 covers 14 residues. The germline V gene encodes CDR1 MNHEY and CDR2 SMNVEV (reference sequence). The ends lost 6 bases at V and 2 bases at J; junction bases unmatched: 5. The CDR3 protein is CASSLGQGTYEQYF. The CDR3 nucleotides read TGTGCCAGCAGCTTGGGACAGGGTACCTACGAGCAGTACTTC.

The chain recombines TRBV2 with TRBJ2-2, with 8 bases that match TRBD1. V lost 8 bases to trimming and J lost 6 bases; unmatched junction nucleotides: 8. The CDR3 totals 14 residues. CDR1 is SNHLY, CDR2 FYNNEI, per germline. In DNA, the CDR3 is TGTGCCAGCTTTCTGGGACAGGCCCCCGGGGAGCTGTTTTTT. This codes for CASFLGQAPGELFF.

J is TRBJ2-1 and V is TRBV6-5, with D maybe TRBD1 (6 bases). Germline V CDR1 and CDR2: MNHEY, SVGAGI. The CDR3 runs 15 residues. V dropped 2 bases and J dropped 0 bases, with 8 bases sitting between them. The CDR3, as DNA: TGTGCCAGCAGTTACCGGGACACCTCCTACAATGAGCAGTTCTTC. It codes for CASSYRDTSYNEQFF.

This sequence joins TRBV25-1 and TRBJ2-5; 8 nucleotides agree with TRBD1. The germline CDR1 and CDR2 sequences are MGHDK and SYGVNS. This CDR3 is built from 13 residues. Trimming removed 6 bases from V and 4 bases from J; junction bases left unmatched: 4. Written as DNA, the CDR3 is TGTGCCAGCAGAACCGGGACAGGAGAGACCCAGTACTTC. It encodes CASRTGTGETQYF.

This chain links TRBV6-5 with TRBJ1-5; tentative D call: TRBD1 (6 bases). With 2 bases removed from V and 7 bases from J, the gap between germline ends came to 15 bases. Germline V CDR1 and CDR2: MNHEY, SVGAGI. The CDR3 is 15 amino acids. The CDR3 DNA is TGTGCCAGCAGTTACGCGACAGGACCCGGACAGCCCCAGCATTTT. Translation gives CASSYATGPGQPQHF.